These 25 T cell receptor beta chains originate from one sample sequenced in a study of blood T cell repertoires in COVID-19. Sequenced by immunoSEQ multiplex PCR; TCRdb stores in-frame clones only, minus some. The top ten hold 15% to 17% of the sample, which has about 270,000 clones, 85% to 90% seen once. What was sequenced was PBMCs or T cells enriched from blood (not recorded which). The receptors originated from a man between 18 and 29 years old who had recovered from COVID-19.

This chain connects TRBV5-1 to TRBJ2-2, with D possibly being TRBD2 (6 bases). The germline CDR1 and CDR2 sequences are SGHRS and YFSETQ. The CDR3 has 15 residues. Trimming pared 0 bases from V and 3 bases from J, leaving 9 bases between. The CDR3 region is CASSLGAGYTGELFF. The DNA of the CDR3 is TGCGCCAGCAGCTTGGGAGCGGGTTACACCGGGGAGCTGTTTTTT.

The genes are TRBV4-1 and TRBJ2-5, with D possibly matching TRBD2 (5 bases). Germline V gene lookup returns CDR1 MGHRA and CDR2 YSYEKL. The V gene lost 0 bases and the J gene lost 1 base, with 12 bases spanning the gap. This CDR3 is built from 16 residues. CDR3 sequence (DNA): TGCGCCAGCAGCCAAGAGAGGTACAGCGGCCAAGAGACCCAGTACTTC. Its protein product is CASSQERYSGQETQYF.

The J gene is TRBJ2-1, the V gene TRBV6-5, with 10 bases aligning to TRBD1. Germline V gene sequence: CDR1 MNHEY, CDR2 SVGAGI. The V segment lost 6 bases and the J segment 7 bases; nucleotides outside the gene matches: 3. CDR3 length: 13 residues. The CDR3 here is CASSPGQGNEQFF. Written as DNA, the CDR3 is TGTGCCAGCAGCCCGGGACAGGGGAATGAGCAGTTCTTC.

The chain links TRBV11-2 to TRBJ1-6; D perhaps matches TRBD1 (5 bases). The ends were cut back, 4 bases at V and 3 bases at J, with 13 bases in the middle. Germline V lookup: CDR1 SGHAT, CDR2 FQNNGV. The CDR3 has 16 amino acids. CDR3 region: CASSSIQGNYNSPLHF. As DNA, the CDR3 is TGTGCCAGCAGCTCCATCCAGGGAAACTATAATTCACCCCTCCACTTT. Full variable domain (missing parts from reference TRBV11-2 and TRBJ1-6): EAGVAQSPRYKIIEKRQSVAFWCNPISGHATLYWYQQILGQGPKLLIQFQNNGVVDDSQLPKDRFSAERLKGVDSTLKIQPAKLEDSAVYLCASSSIQGNYNSPLHFGNGTRLTVT.

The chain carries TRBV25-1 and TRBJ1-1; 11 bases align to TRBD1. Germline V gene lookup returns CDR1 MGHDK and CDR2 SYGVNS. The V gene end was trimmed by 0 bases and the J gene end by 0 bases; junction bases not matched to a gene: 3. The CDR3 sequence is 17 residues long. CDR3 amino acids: CASSEYGQGAMNTEAFF. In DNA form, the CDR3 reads TGTGCCAGCAGTGAATACGGACAGGGGGCGATGAACACTGAAGCTTTCTTT.

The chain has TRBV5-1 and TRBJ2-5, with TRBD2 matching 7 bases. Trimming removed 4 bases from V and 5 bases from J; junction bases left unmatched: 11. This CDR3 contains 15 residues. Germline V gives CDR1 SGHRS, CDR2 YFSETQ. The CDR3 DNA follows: TGCGCCAGCAGCCCCGGGACTACGAACGGCGAGACCCAGTACTTC. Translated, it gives CASSPGTTNGETQYF.

The CDR3 reads CASSPSGREILGKLFF. CDR3 DNA: TGCGCCAGCAGCCCTTCCGGGAGGGAGATCCTTGGAAAACTGTTTTTT. The chain combines TRBV4-1 with TRBJ1-4; D remains unclear. Germline V gene lookup returns CDR1 MGHRA and CDR2 YSYEKL. There are 16 residues in the CDR3. Deletions cut 4 bases from V and 10 bases from J, with 22 bases between.

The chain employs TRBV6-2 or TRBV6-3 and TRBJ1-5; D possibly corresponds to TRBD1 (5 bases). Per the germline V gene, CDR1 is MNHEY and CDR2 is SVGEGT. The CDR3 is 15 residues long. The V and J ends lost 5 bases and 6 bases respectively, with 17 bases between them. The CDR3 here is CASSPDGGAVQPQHF. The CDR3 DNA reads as TGTGCCAGCAGTCCCGATGGAGGGGCCGTTCAGCCCCAGCATTTT.

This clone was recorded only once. CDR3 region: CASSQTGGGANVLTF. DNA of the CDR3: TGTGCCAGCAGCCAAACGGGTGGTGGGGCCAACGTCCTGACTTTC. The gene calls are TRBV3-1 (or the pseudogene TRBV3-2) and TRBJ2-6, with D hard to call. This CDR3 is 15 amino acids long. V was trimmed by 2 bases and J by 3 bases, leaving 8 bases between them. Germline V lookup: CDR1 LGHDT, CDR2 YNNKEL (reference sequence).

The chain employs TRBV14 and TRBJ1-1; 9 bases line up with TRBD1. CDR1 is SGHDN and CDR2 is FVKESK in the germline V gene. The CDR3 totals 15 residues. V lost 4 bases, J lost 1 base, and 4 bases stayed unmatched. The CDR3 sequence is CASSRMGQGNTEAFF. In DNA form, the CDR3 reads TGTGCCAGCAGCCGAATGGGACAGGGGAACACTGAAGCTTTCTTT. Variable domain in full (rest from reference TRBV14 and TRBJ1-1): EAGVTQFPSHSVIEKGQTVTLRCDPISGHDNLYWYRRVMGKEIKFLLHFVKESKQDESGMPNNRFLAERTGGTYSTLKVQPAELEDSGVYFCASSRMGQGNTEAFFGQGTRLTVV.

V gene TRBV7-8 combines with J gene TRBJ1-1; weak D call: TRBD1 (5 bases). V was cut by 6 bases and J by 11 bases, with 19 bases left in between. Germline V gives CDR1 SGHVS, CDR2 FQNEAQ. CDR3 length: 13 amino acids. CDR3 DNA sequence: TGTGCCAGCAGACCCGACAGCTACTCCGATGCTTTCTTT. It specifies CASRPDSYSDAFF.

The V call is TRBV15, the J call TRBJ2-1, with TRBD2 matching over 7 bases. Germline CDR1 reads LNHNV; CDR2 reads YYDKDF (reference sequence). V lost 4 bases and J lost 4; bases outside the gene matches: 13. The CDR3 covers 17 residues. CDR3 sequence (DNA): TGTGCCACCAGCAAGGGGCTTGGGACTACCTTTTACAATGAGCAGTTCTTC. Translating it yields CATSKGLGTTFYNEQFF. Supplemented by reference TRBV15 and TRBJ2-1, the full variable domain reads DAMVIQNPRYQVTQFGKPVTLSCSQTLNHNVMYWYQQKSSQAPKLLFHYYDKDFNNEADTPDNFQSRRPNTSFCFLDIRSPGLGDTAMYLCATSKGLGTTFYNEQFFGPGTRLTVL.

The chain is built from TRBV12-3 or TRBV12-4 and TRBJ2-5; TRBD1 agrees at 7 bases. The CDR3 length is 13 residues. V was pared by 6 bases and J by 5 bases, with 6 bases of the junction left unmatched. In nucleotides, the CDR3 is TGTGCCAGCAGGCCAGACAGGGAGGAGACCCAGTACTTC. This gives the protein CASRPDREETQYF.

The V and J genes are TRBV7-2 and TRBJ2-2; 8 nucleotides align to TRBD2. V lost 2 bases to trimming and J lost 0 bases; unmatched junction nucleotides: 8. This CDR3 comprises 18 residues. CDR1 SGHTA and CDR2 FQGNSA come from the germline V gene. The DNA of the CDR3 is TGTGCCAGCAGCTTACGGGGGCTAGCGGGTCCGAACACCGGGGAGCTGTTTTTT. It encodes CASSLRGLAGPNTGELFF.

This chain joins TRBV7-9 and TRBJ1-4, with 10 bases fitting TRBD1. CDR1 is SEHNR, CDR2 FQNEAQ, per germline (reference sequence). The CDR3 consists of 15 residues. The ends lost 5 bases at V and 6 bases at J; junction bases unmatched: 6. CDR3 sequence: CASSPRQGADEKLFF. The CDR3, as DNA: TGTGCCAGCAGCCCGAGACAGGGGGCGGATGAAAAACTGTTTTTT.

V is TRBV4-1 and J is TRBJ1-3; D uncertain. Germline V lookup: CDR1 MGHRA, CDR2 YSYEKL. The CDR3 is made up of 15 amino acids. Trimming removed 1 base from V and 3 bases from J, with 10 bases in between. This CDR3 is CASSQVGVGGNTIYF. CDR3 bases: TGCGCCAGCAGCCAAGTTGGAGTAGGTGGAAACACCATATATTTT.

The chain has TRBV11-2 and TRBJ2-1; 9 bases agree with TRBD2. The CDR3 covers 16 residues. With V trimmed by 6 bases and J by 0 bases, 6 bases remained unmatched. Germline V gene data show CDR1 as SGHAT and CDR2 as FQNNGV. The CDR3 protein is CASRLAGRSSYNEQFF. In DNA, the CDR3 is TGTGCCAGCAGGCTAGCGGGGAGAAGCTCCTACAATGAGCAGTTCTTC.

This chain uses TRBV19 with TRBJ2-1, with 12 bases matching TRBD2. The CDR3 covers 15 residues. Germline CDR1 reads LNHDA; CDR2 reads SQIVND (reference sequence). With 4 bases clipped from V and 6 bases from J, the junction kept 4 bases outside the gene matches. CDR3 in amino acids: CASSRLAGAFNEQFF. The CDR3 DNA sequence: TGTGCCAGTAGTAGACTAGCGGGAGCGTTCAATGAGCAGTTCTTC. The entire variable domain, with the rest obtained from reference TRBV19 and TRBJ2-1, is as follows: DGGITQSPKYLFRKEGQNVTLSCEQNLNHDAMYWYRQDPGQGLRLIYYSQIVNDFQKGDIAEGYSVSREKKESFPLTVTSAQKNPTAFYLCASSRLAGAFNEQFFGPGTRLTVL.

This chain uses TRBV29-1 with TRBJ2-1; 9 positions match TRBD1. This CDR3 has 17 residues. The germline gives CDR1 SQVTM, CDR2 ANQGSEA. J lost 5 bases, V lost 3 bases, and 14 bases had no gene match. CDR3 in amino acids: CSVELLYRDRDNNEQFF. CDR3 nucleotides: TGCAGCGTTGAGCTGCTATACCGGGACAGGGATAACAATGAGCAGTTCTTC.

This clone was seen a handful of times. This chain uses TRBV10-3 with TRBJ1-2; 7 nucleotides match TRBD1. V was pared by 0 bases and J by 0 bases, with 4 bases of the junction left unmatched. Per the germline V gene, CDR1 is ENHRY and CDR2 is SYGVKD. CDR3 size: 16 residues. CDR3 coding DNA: TGTGCCATCAGTGAGTCCCCAGGGACAGCTAACTATGGCTACACCTTC. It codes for CAISESPGTANYGYTF.

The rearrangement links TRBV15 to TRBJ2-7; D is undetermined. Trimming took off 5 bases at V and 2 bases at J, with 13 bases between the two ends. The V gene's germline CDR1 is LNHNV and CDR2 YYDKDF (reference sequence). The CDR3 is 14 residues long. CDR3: CATSETALPYEQYF. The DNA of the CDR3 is TGTGCCACCAGCGAAACAGCTCTGCCCTACGAGCAGTACTTC.

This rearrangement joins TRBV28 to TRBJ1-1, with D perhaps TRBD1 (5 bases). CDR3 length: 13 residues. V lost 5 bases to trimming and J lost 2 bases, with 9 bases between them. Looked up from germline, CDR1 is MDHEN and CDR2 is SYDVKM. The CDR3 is CASSQGGNTEAFF. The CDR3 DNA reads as TGTGCCAGCAGTCAGGGAGGAAACACTGAAGCTTTCTTT.

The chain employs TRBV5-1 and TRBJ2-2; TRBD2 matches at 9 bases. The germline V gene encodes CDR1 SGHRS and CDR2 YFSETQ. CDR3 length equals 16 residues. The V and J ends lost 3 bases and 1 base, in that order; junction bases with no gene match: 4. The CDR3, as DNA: TGCGCCAGCAGCTGGGGACTAGCAGAGAACACCGGGGAGCTGTTTTTT. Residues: CASSWGLAENTGELFF. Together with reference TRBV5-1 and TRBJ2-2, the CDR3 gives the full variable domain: KAGVTQTPRYLIKTRGQQVTLSCSPISGHRSVSWYQQTPGQGLQFLFEYFSETQRNKGNFPGRFSGRQFSNSRSEMNVSTLELGDSALYLCASSWGLAENTGELFFGEGSRLTVL.

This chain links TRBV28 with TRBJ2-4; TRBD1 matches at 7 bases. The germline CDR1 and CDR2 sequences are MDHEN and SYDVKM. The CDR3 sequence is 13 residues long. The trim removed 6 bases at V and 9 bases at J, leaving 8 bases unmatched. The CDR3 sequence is CASSSEGASIQYF. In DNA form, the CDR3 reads TGTGCCAGCAGCTCCGAGGGGGCTAGCATTCAGTACTTC. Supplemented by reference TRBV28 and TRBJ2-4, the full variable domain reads DVKVTQSSRYLVKRTGEKVFLECVQDMDHENMFWYRQDPGLGLRLIYFSYDVKMKEKGDIPEGYSVSREKKERFSLILESASTNQTSMYLCASSSEGASIQYFGAGTRLSVL.

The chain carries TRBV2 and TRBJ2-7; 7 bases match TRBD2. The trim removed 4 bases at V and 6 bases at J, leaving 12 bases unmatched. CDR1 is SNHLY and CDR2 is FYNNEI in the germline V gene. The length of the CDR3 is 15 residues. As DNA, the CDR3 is TGTGCCAGCAGTGGTATCGTCGGACTAGGTTCCGAGCAGTACTTC. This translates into CASSGIVGLGSEQYF. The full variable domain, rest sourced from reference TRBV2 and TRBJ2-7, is EPEVTQTPSHQVTQMGQEVILRCVPISNHLYFYWYRQILGQKVEFLVSFYNNEISEKSEIFDDQFSVERPDGSNFTLKIRSTKLEDSAMYFCASSGIVGLGSEQYFGPGTRLTVT.